Each of the 28 T cell receptor beta chains below was sequenced from the same sample in a study of CD8 T cells in ankylosing spondylitis. TCRdb processed the 5' RACE reads anew with MiXCR; each CDR3 protein has one entry. The sample yields about 33,000 distinct CDR3 sequences, 10% to 15% seen once. Material: synovial fluid, either unsorted or a sorted T cell fraction (not recorded which). The receptors shown here come from a male donor with ankylosing spondylitis.

The V and J genes are TRBV10-2 and TRBJ2-7; D gene unclear. This CDR3 has 12 amino acids. Per the germline V gene, CDR1 is WSHSY and CDR2 is SAAADI. V was pared by 3 bases and J by 2 bases, with 5 bases between. The CDR3 spells CASSEIPYEQYF. The DNA for the CDR3 is TGCGCCAGCAGTGAAATCCCCTACGAGCAGTACTTC.

In its sample, this clonotype was seen a few times. CDR3 loop: CASSQDISGGYEQYF. CDR3 nucleotides: TGCGCCAGCAGCCAAGATATTTCCGGGGGGTACGAGCAGTACTTC. The chain combines TRBV4-3 with TRBJ2-7, with TRBD2 matching 7 bases. This CDR3 has 15 residues. From germline, CDR1 is LGHNA and CDR2 YSLEER. J lost 4 bases, V lost 0 bases, and 6 bases had no gene match.

This sequence joins TRBV6-6 and TRBJ1-2; D is ambiguous. This CDR3 spans 12 amino acids. Deletions cut 5 bases from V and 8 bases from J, with 12 bases between. CDR1 is MNHNY, CDR2 SVGAGI, per germline (reference sequence). CDR3 sequence reads: CASSGWTSGYTF. CDR3 nucleotides: TGTGCCAGCAGTGGCTGGACGAGCGGCTACACCTTC.

This clonotype showed up just once. The chain uses TRBV7-9 and TRBJ2-1; maybe TRBD2 (5 bases). The CDR3 length is 13 residues. Germline V CDR1 and CDR2: SEHNR, FQNEAQ (reference sequence). The V and J ends lost 2 bases and 6 bases respectively, with 8 bases between them. Here the CDR3 DNA reads TGTGCCAGCAGCTTACCCGAGGGCAATGAGCAGTTCTTC. Translated, it gives CASSLPEGNEQFF.

This clonotype was seen at least ten times. The J gene is TRBJ2-7, the V gene TRBV27, with 7 bases aligning to TRBD2. The CDR3 is 15 residues long. From germline, CDR1 is MNHEY and CDR2 SMNVEV (reference sequence). V gave up 8 bases and J gave up 4 bases; unmatched junction bases: 14. As DNA, the CDR3 is TGTGCCAGCGGGCTTCGTGGGCGGGAGCTTTACGAGCAGTACTTC. Protein: CASGLRGRELYEQYF.

There are a few counts of this clonotype. The chain uses TRBV5-1 and TRBJ1-1; perhaps TRBD1 as D (5 bases). Trimming shortened V by 2 bases and J by 8 bases, and 13 bases separated the two germline ends. The CDR3 covers 13 residues. CDR1 is SGHRS and CDR2 is YFSETQ in the germline V gene. CDR3 DNA: TGCGCCAGCAGCTTTTCCCCACCAGGGGAAGCTTTCTTT. Protein: CASSFSPPGEAFF.

This clonotype was seen a handful of times. V and J are TRBV14 and TRBJ2-1; the match to TRBD1 covers 7 bases. Germline CDR1 reads SGHDN; CDR2 reads FVKESK. The V segment lost 3 bases and the J segment 5 bases; nucleotides outside the gene matches: 10. The CDR3 spans 16 residues. CDR3 sequence (DNA): TGTGCCAGCAGCCACTACAAGGGGGCCATCAACAATGAGCAGTTCTTC. It is translated as CASSHYKGAINNEQFF.

This clonotype was detected only a few times. The V gene is TRBV2, the J gene TRBJ1-2; D remains unclear. The V gene's germline CDR1 is SNHLY and CDR2 FYNNEI. The CDR3 has 14 residues. With 6 bases removed from V and 4 bases from J, the gap between germline ends came to 15 bases. This CDR3 reads CASSTVSQSYGYTF. The CDR3 DNA reads TGTGCCAGCAGCACCGTCTCACAGAGCTATGGCTACACCTTC.

This clonotype has only a few counts. V gene TRBV5-6 combines with J gene TRBJ1-1, with D tentatively TRBD1 (6 bases). This CDR3 is 14 amino acids long. Trimming cost V 4 bases and J 0 bases, with 10 bases left between them. Germline V CDR1 and CDR2: SGHDT, YYEEEE. The CDR3 protein is CASSPGAVNTEAFF. The CDR3, as DNA: TGTGCCAGCAGCCCGGGGGCGGTGAACACTGAAGCTTTCTTT.

V is TRBV6-5 and J is TRBJ1-2; D not certain. CDR1 is MNHEY and CDR2 is SVGAGI in the germline V gene. CDR3 size: 13 residues. V was shortened by 0 bases and J by 7 bases, with 9 bases between the two germline ends. For the CDR3, the DNA is TGTGCCAGCAGTTACTCTCGGGTCTCTGGCTACACCTTC. This gives the protein CASSYSRVSGYTF.

This clonotype was counted only a few times. This chain links TRBV7-3 with TRBJ2-1; a possible D gene is TRBD2 (5 bases). The CDR3 has 12 residues. Germline lookup yields CDR1 SGHTA and CDR2 FQGTGA. V was cut by 2 bases and J by 9 bases, with 8 bases left in between. The DNA of the CDR3 is TGTGCCAGCAGCTTAGGCGGGCTTGAGCAGTTCTTC. Amino acid sequence: CASSLGGLEQFF.

This clonotype was detected many times. The gene calls are TRBV5-1 and TRBJ2-7; D gene unclear. The CDR3 sequence is 15 residues long. Germline V CDR1 and CDR2: SGHRS, YFSETQ. V lost 0 bases and J lost 3, with 13 bases in between. In nucleotides, the CDR3 is TGCGCCAGCAGCTTGGTATCGTCGAGAGACTACGAGCAGTACTTC. It codes for CASSLVSSRDYEQYF.

This clonotype turned up a few times. The chain carries TRBV7-6 and TRBJ1-1; no reliable D call. This CDR3 is built from 15 residues. The V gene lost 1 base and the J gene lost 4 bases, with 13 bases spanning the gap. Germline-derived CDR1 and CDR2 are SGHVS and FNYEAQ. The CDR3 here is CASSLGVGRSTEAFF. CDR3 sequence (DNA): TGTGCCAGCAGCTTAGGGGTTGGCAGGAGCACTGAAGCTTTCTTT. The full variable domain, completed using reference TRBV7-6 and TRBJ1-1, is GAGVSQSPRYKVTKRGQDVALRCDPISGHVSLYWYRQALGQGPEFLTYFNYEAQQDKSGLPNDRFSAERPEGSISTLTIQRTEQRDSAMYRCASSLGVGRSTEAFFGQGTRLTVV.

This clonotype has a count of ten or more. This sequence joins TRBV20-1 and TRBJ1-4; the D gene is possibly TRBD1 (6 bases). The germline V gene encodes CDR1 DFQATT and CDR2 SNEGSKA (reference sequence). V was pared by 5 bases and J by 0 bases, with 19 bases between. CDR3 length: 17 amino acids. As DNA, the CDR3 is TGCAGTGCTCTACGAATCAACAGGGCACCAACTAATGAAAAACTGTTTTTT. This translates into CSALRINRAPTNEKLFF.

This clonotype was seen ten or more times. The chain has TRBV23-1 and TRBJ1-2, with D perhaps matching TRBD1 (6 bases). TRBV23-1 is an ORF, with its function uncertain. The CDR3 has 15 amino acids. The V end was cut by 0 bases, the J end by 8 bases, with 16 bases between. For the CDR3, the DNA is TGCGCCAGCAGTCAATCGGGATGGGACATAGAAGGCTACACCTTC. It is translated as CASSQSGWDIEGYTF.

This clonotype was counted ten times or more. The rearrangement joins TRBV9 to TRBJ1-3; no firm D call. V dropped 3 bases and J dropped 0 bases, with 4 bases sitting between them. The CDR3 sequence is 13 residues long. Germline CDR1 reads SGDLS; CDR2 reads YYNGEE. CDR3 bases: TGTGCCAGCAGCGAAATCTCTGGAAACACCATATATTTT. Encoded protein: CASSEISGNTIYF.

This clonotype was detected ten times or more. V and J are TRBV7-8 and TRBJ2-7; 9 positions match TRBD1. CDR1 is SGHVS and CDR2 is FQNEAQ in the germline V gene. Unmatched junction bases numbered 8, after V lost 2 bases and J lost 6 bases. The CDR3 runs to 15 residues. CDR3 DNA sequence: TGTGCCAGCAGCTTATCGGGACAGGGCTTCGGCGAGCAGTACTTC. Its translation: CASSLSGQGFGEQYF.

The J gene is TRBJ2-3, the V gene TRBV18; unclear D gene. CDR3 length equals 15 residues. The V gene's germline CDR1 is KGHSH and CDR2 LQKENI. V was shortened by 0 bases and J by 1 base, with 8 bases between the two germline ends. This CDR3 is CASSPPTRGTDTQYF. The CDR3 DNA sequence: TGTGCCAGCTCACCACCGACAAGGGGCACAGATACGCAGTATTTT. Complete variable domain (other parts from reference TRBV18 and TRBJ2-3): NAGVMQNPRHLVRRRGQEARLRCSPMKGHSHVYWYRQLPEEGLKFMVYLQKENIIDESGMPKERFSAEFPKEGPSILRIQQVVRGDSAAYFCASSPPTRGTDTQYFGPGTRLTVL.

The chain recombines TRBV19 with TRBJ1-5; D is possibly TRBD1 (5 bases). CDR3 length equals 13 residues. Trimming pared 11 bases from V and 3 bases from J, leaving 14 bases between. Germline V gene data show CDR1 as LNHDA and CDR2 as SQIVND (reference sequence). CDR3 in amino acids: CAPIGGDNQPQHF. The CDR3, as DNA: TGTGCCCCCATCGGGGGGGACAATCAGCCCCAGCATTTT.

This clonotype has only a few counts. CDR3 region: CASSSAGRETQYF. DNA for the CDR3: TGTGCCAGCTCCAGTGCCGGGAGGGAGACCCAGTACTTC. The chain links TRBV2 to TRBJ2-5, with 7 nucleotides matching TRBD2. Trimming took 8 bases from V and 5 from J; bases not matched to a gene: 8. Germline assignment: CDR1 SNHLY and CDR2 FYNNEI. This CDR3 comprises 13 residues.

This clonotype was observed a handful of times. V is TRBV9 and J is TRBJ2-7, with 14 bases matching TRBD2. After removal of 4 bases from V and 0 bases from J, the junction contained 9 bases not matched to a gene. The germline CDR1 and CDR2 sequences are SGDLS and YYNGEE. This CDR3 has 18 residues. This chain's CDR3 is CASSPGTSGSLFSYEQYF. CDR3 in DNA: TGTGCCAGCAGCCCTGGGACTAGCGGGAGTCTCTTCTCCTACGAGCAGTACTTC.

This clonotype turned up a few times. This chain uses TRBV2 with TRBJ2-7; D perhaps matches TRBD1 (5 bases). Trimming pared 5 bases from V and 3 bases from J, leaving 11 bases between. Germline V gene sequence: CDR1 SNHLY, CDR2 FYNNEI. This CDR3 spans 13 amino acids. CDR3 DNA: TGTGCCAGCAGTCCCGGACACCTCTACGAGCAGTACTTC. Translation: CASSPGHLYEQYF.

V is TRBV25-1 and J is TRBJ1-2; D uncertain. The CDR3 extends over 14 amino acids. The germline V gene has CDR1 MGHDK and CDR2 SYGVNS. Deletions cut 2 bases from V and 0 bases from J, with 7 bases between. DNA of the CDR3: TGTGCCAGCAGTGAACCCAAATCTAACTATGGCTACACCTTC. This encodes CASSEPKSNYGYTF.

This clonotype was seen more than once but under ten times. The chain links TRBV4-3 to TRBJ2-5; 7 bases line up with TRBD1. The CDR3 runs 15 residues. The ends lost 4 bases at V and 2 bases at J; junction bases unmatched: 7. CDR1 LGHNA and CDR2 YSLEER come from the germline V gene. The CDR3 is CASSLGTAPQETQYF. The CDR3 region has the DNA TGCGCCAGCAGCCTCGGGACAGCACCTCAAGAGACCCAGTACTTC.

V gene TRBV7-9 combines with J gene TRBJ1-1, with a possible D match to TRBD1 (5 bases). With 5 bases removed from V and 8 bases from J, the gap between germline ends came to 12 bases. The CDR3 loop spans 12 amino acids. The germline gives CDR1 SEHNR, CDR2 FQNEAQ (reference sequence). CDR3 coding DNA: TGTGCCAGCAGCGCGGGGACGCTCGAAGCTTTCTTT. It is translated as CASSAGTLEAFF.

The chain combines TRBV6-2 or TRBV6-3 with TRBJ2-3; possibly TRBD2 for D (5 bases). This CDR3 region has 12 residues. Germline-derived CDR1 and CDR2 are MNHEY and SVGEGT. Trimming cost V 2 bases and J 9 bases, with 9 bases left between them. The CDR3 DNA reads as TGTGCCAGCAGTTACGAGGGTGTGACGCAGTATTTT. Encoded protein: CASSYEGVTQYF.

This clonotype was counted many times. This sequence joins TRBV28 and TRBJ2-7, with 7 bases identical to TRBD1. Germline loops: CDR1 MDHEN, CDR2 SYDVKM. There are 18 residues in the CDR3. The V and J ends lost 5 bases and 2 bases, in that order; junction bases with no gene match: 18. The CDR3 spells CASSTSTGDSAPTYEQYF. The DNA of the CDR3 is TGTGCCAGCAGTACGTCTACAGGGGATAGCGCGCCGACCTACGAGCAGTACTTC.

This clonotype showed up many times. The rearrangement links TRBV4-3 to TRBJ2-1, with 8 bases lining up with TRBD2. Germline values: CDR1 LGHNA, CDR2 YSLEER. After removal of 4 bases from V and 4 bases from J, the junction contained 18 bases not matched to a gene. The CDR3 spans 19 residues. The CDR3, as DNA: TGCGCCAGCAGCCTCCAAGAGGGAGGGCTAGCGGGCCCTTACAATGAGCAGTTCTTC. This translates into CASSLQEGGLAGPYNEQFF.